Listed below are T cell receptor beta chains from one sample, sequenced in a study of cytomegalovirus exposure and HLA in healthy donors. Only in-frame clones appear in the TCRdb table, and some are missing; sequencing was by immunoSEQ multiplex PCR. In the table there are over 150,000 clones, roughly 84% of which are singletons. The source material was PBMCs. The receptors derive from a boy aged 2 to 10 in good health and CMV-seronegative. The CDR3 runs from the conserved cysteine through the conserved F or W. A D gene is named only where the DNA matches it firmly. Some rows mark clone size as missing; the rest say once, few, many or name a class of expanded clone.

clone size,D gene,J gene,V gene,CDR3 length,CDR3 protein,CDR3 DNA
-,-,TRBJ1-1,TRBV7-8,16,CASSLANIGLNTEAFF,TGTGCCAGCAGCTTAGCGAATATCGGTTTGAACACTGAAGCTTTCTTT
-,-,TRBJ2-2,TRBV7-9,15,CASSGRDRDTGELFF,TGTGCCAGCAGCGGGCGGGACAGAGACACCGGGGAGCTGTTTTTT
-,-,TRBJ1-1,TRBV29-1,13,CSVEDRGSAEAFF,TGCAGCGTTGAAGATCGGGGATCCGCTGAAGCTTTCTTT
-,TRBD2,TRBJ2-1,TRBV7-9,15,CASSLVAGDYNEQFF,TGTGCCAGCAGCTTAGTAGCGGGAGATTACAATGAGCAGTTCTTC
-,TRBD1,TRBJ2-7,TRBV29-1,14,CSVLMTGASYEQYF,TGCAGCGTACTTATGACAGGGGCTTCCTACGAGCAGTACTTC
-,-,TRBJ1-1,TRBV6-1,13,CASSWALNTEAFF,TGTGCCAGCAGTTGGGCCTTGAACACTGAAGCTTTCTTT
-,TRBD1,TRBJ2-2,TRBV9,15,CASSVYWTGAGELFF,TGTGCCAGCAGCGTTTACTGGACAGGCGCCGGGGAGCTGTTTTTT
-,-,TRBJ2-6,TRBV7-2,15,CASSLGGAGANVLTF,TGTGCCAGCAGCTTGGGGGGAGCCGGGGCCAACGTCCTGACTTTC
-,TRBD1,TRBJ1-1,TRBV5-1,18,CASSSSRDRVGRNTEAFF,TGCGCCAGCAGCTCGTCCCGGGACAGGGTGGGGAGGAACACTGAAGCTTTCTTT
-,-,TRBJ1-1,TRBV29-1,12,CSVVGGFGEAFF,TGCAGCGTTGTGGGGGGGTTTGGTGAAGCTTTCTTT
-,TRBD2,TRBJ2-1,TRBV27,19,CASRTPRAGGGIVWGEQFF,TGTGCCAGCAGGACCCCTCGGGCGGGAGGGGGTATAGTGTGGGGTGAGCAGTTCTTC
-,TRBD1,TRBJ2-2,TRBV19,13,CASKGAGWGELFF,TGTGCCAGTAAGGGGGCAGGCTGGGGGGAGCTGTTTTTT
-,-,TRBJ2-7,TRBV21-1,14,CASNHGGKNYEQYF,TGTGCCAGCAACCATGGAGGGAAAAACTACGAGCAGTACTTC
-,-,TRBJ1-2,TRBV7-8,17,CASSFLVREVENYGYTF,TGTGCCAGCAGCTTTCTTGTTCGGGAAGTGGAAAACTATGGCTACACCTTC
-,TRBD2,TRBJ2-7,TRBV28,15,CASSQPVRERYEQYF,TGTGCCAGCAGTCAGCCTGTGCGGGAGCGATACGAGCAGTACTTC
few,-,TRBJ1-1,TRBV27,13,CASSHRDNTEAFF,TGTGCCAGCAGTCACAGGGATAACACTGAAGCTTTCTTT
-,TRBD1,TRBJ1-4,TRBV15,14,CATSHRDRMTKLFF,TGTGCCACCAGCCACCGGGACAGGATGACAAAACTGTTTTTT
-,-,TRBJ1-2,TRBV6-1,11,CASSPVYGYTF,TGTGCCAGCAGTCCCGTTTATGGCTACACCTTC
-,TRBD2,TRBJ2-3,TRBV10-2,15,CASSTGGSGTDTQYF,TGCGCCAGCAGTACGGGGGGGAGTGGCACAGATACGCAGTATTTT
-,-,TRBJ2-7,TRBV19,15,CASSIDWSSRYEQYF,TGTGCCAGTAGTATAGATTGGTCTAGCCGCTACGAGCAGTACTTC
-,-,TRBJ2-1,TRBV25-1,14,CASSWGGAYSEQFF,TGTGCCAGCAGTTGGGGCGGGGCGTATAGTGAGCAGTTCTTC
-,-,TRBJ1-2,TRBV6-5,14,CASSYSETDYGYTF,TGTGCCAGCAGTTACTCGGAGACTGACTATGGCTACACCTTC
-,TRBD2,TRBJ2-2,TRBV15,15,CATRASGSGTGELFF,TGTGCCACCAGGGCTAGCGGGAGTGGAACCGGGGAGCTGTTTTTT
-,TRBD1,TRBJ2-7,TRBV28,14,CASSSGQGFYEQYF,TGTGCCAGCAGCTCCGGACAGGGCTTCTACGAGCAGTACTTC
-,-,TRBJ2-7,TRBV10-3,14,CAISAGDTHYEQYF,TGTGCCATCAGTGCCGGGGACACCCACTACGAGCAGTACTTC
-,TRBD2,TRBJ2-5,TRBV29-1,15,CSVEMSSGPQETQYF,TGCAGCGTTGAAATGTCTAGCGGGCCCCAAGAGACCCAGTACTTC
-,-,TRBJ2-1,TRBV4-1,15,CASSPLREAHNEQFF,TGCGCCAGCAGCCCTTTGAGGGAGGCCCACAATGAGCAGTTCTTC
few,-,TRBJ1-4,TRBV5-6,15,CASSFPGQTNEKLFF,TGTGCCAGCAGCTTCCCAGGGCAAACTAATGAAAAACTGTTTTTT
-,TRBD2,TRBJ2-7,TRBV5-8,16,CASTPGDYPYSYEQYF,TGTGCCAGCACCCCTGGGGACTACCCCTACTCCTACGAGCAGTACTTC
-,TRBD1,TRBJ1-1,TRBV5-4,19,CASSLPGQLLDGLNTEAFF,TGTGCCAGCAGCTTGCCGGGACAGCTACTTGACGGCCTGAACACTGAAGCTTTCTTT
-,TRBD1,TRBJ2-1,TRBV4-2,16,CASSVQGLGSYNEQFF,TGTGCCAGCAGCGTACAGGGGCTAGGCTCCTACAATGAGCAGTTCTTC
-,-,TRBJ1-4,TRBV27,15,CASALGGPSNEKLFF,TGTGCCAGCGCCCTCGGGGGGCCGTCTAATGAAAAACTGTTTTTT
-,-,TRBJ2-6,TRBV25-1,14,CASSSRDWANVLTF,TGTGCCAGCAGTAGCAGGGACTGGGCCAACGTCCTGACTTTC
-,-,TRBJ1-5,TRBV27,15,CASSLWPPSNQPQHF,TGTGCCAGCAGCCTCTGGCCCCCCAGCAATCAGCCCCAGCATTTT
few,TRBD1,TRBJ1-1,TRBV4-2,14,CASSPFTGETEAFF,TGTGCCAGCAGCCCTTTCACAGGGGAGACTGAAGCTTTCTTT
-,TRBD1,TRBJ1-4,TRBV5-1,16,CASSPPGTANNEKLFF,TGCGCCAGCAGCCCCCCCGGGACAGCTAATAATGAAAAACTGTTTTTT
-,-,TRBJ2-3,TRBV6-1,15,CASSVRSGTTDTQYF,TGTGCCAGCAGTGTGCGGAGTGGTACCACAGATACGCAGTATTTT